The 19 T cell receptor beta chains listed next were all sequenced from one sample in a study of T and B cells in COVID-19 patients (dated by TCRdb to the early 2020s). Genomic DNA extracted from blood was used in amounts of roughly 220-500 ng for amplification of TRB repertoires. The run used an Illumina MiSeq. Multiplex PCR with BIOMED2 TRB-A/B primer pools was used to amplify TRB rearrangements. TCRdb trimmed public reads at Q25 via fastp, called clones via MiXCR and kept in-frame beta chains. A single entry per CDR3 protein holds the most common genes and DNA from its merged rows. The sample data list 6,000 to 8,500 distinct CDR3 sequences, and roughly 34% of these were observed just once. 20% to 30% of the sample rests with the top ten. The source material was blood. The origin of the receptors is a human donor who had recovered from COVID-19.

CDR3 in amino acids: CASSEMGSSYEQYV. The CDR3 coding sequence is TGTGCCAGCAGTGAAATGGGGAGCTCCTACGAGCAGTACGTC. The chain combines TRBV6-1 with TRBJ2-7; tentative D call: TRBD2 (5 bases). CDR1 and CDR2 (germline): MNHNS, SASEGT. The CDR3 is 14 residues long. Trimming took off 2 bases at V and 0 bases at J, with 8 bases between the two ends.

J is TRBJ1-2 and V is TRBV6-2 or TRBV6-3; D gene uncertain. Germline V lookup: CDR1 MNHEY, CDR2 SVGEGT. V shed 8 bases and J shed 7 bases, with 17 bases lying between them. The CDR3 contains 13 residues. The CDR3: CASETGFFSGYTF. The CDR3 DNA is TGTGCCAGCGAGACCGGGTTCTTCTCTGGCTACACCTTC.

V is TRBV11-2 and J is TRBJ2-5; TRBD1 agrees at 8 bases. The germline gives CDR1 SGHAT, CDR2 FQNNGV. This CDR3 is built from 16 residues. V dropped 4 bases and J dropped 5; count of bases not matched to a gene: 12. DNA of the CDR3: TGTGCCAGCAGCTCTAACAGGGGGGCGGTACGGGAGACCCAGTACTTC. Translating it yields CASSSNRGAVRETQYF.

This clonotype is categorized as medium-sized. The V gene is TRBV6-6, the J gene TRBJ2-2; no clear D. With 6 bases removed from V and 4 bases from J, the gap between germline ends came to 9 bases. The CDR3 runs to 13 residues. Germline CDR1 is MNHNY and CDR2 is SVGAGI (reference sequence). The CDR3 reads CASRSGGTGELFF. The CDR3 nucleotides read TGTGCCAGCAGGTCCGGTGGCACCGGGGAGCTGTTTTTT.

This clonotype has just a few counts. The rearrangement links TRBV27 to TRBJ1-6; no clear D. There are 12 residues in the CDR3. Germline values: CDR1 MNHEY, CDR2 SMNVEV (reference sequence). V was clipped by 2 bases and J by 10 bases, with 6 bases between them. CDR3 region: CASSLMGSPLHF. The CDR3 DNA sequence: TGTGCCAGCAGTTTAATGGGGTCACCCCTCCACTTT.

The V gene is TRBV5-6, the J gene TRBJ1-2; the match to TRBD1 covers 7 bases. This CDR3 comprises 14 residues. The V gene end was trimmed by 1 base and the J gene end by 6 bases; junction bases not matched to a gene: 6. Germline V gene data show CDR1 as SGHDT and CDR2 as YYEEEE. The CDR3 here is CASSLNPGGHGYTF. The CDR3 coding sequence is TGTGCCAGCAGCTTGAATCCAGGGGGTCATGGCTACACCTTC.

This clonotype was counted only a few times. The chain is built from TRBV27 and TRBJ1-6, with D possibly matching TRBD1 (6 bases). Germline CDR1 reads MNHEY; CDR2 reads SMNVEV (reference sequence). This CDR3 spans 15 amino acids. V lost 1 base and J 6 bases, leaving 10 bases between the germline ends. CDR3: CASSLLRGRNSPLHF. CDR3 DNA sequence: TGTGCCAGCAGTTTATTACGGGGGCGTAATTCACCCCTCCACTTT.

CDR3 protein: CASGQDRVVKDIQYF. The CDR3 DNA is TGTGCTAGTGGCCAGGACAGGGTGGTTAAGGACATTCAGTACTTC. V and J are TRBV12-5 and TRBJ2-4; 8 bases match TRBD1. The CDR3 contains 15 residues. Trimming removed 6 bases from V and 8 bases from J; junction bases left unmatched: 12. The germline gives CDR1 LGHNT, CDR2 FRNRAP.

This clonotype was counted only a few times. The chain uses TRBV6-5 and TRBJ2-3; D possibly matches TRBD1 or TRBD2 (5 bases each). The CDR3 totals 15 residues. Germline-derived CDR1 and CDR2 are MNHEY and SVGAGI. V lost 2 bases to trimming and J lost 3 bases, with 12 bases between them. CDR3 loop: CASSYRDLGTDTQYF. The CDR3 DNA follows: TGTGCCAGCAGTTACCGGGACCTCGGAACAGATACGCAGTATTTT.

This clonotype has just a few counts. This sequence joins TRBV5-4 and TRBJ2-3, with 14 bases aligning to TRBD2. CDR1 is SGHNT, CDR2 YYREEE, per germline (reference sequence). V lost 4 bases to trimming and J lost 8 bases; unmatched junction nucleotides: 12. This CDR3 comprises 17 residues. The chain's CDR3 is CASSPPKAGLAGGTQYF. CDR3 bases: TGTGCCAGCAGCCCTCCAAAGGCAGGACTAGCGGGGGGTACGCAGTATTTT.

V and J are TRBV13 and TRBJ2-3; 10 nucleotides match TRBD1. Germline V gives CDR1 PRHDT, CDR2 FYEKMQ (reference sequence). This CDR3 has 15 amino acids. The V and J ends lost 5 bases and 4 bases, in that order; junction bases with no gene match: 6. The CDR3 region is CASSPPGQGSDTQYF. The CDR3 nucleotides read TGTGCCAGCAGCCCTCCGGGACAGGGGTCAGATACGCAGTATTTT.

This rearrangement joins TRBV12-3 or TRBV12-4 to TRBJ2-7; no clear D. Trimming shortened V by 6 bases and J by 3 bases, and 6 bases separated the two germline ends. The CDR3 is 11 amino acids. The CDR3: CASRASYEQYV. The CDR3 DNA is TGTGCCAGCAGGGCAAGCTACGAGCAGTACGTC.

This clonotype is medium-sized (0.01 to 0.1%) within its sample. CDR3 protein: CASSMRQGDEQYF. In DNA, the CDR3 is TGTGCCAGTAGTATGAGACAGGGAGACGAGCAGTACTTC. The chain combines TRBV19 with TRBJ2-7, with TRBD1 identical over 7 bases. There are 13 residues in the CDR3. With 3 bases clipped from V and 5 bases from J, the junction kept 4 bases outside the gene matches. The germline V gene encodes CDR1 LNHDA and CDR2 SQIVND (reference sequence).

The V call is TRBV6-5, the J call TRBJ2-1, with 11 bases identical to TRBD2. The J call may be faulty, since TRBJ2-7 better matches the DNA end. This CDR3 spans 15 amino acids. Germline V gene sequence: CDR1 MNHEY, CDR2 SVGAGI. The DNA of the CDR3 is TGTGCCAGCAGACTAGCGGGGGACAGCTACAATGAGCAGTACTTC. This translates into CASRLAGDSYNEQYF.

The chain combines TRBV15 with TRBJ1-2, with 9 bases identical to TRBD1. The V segment lost 0 bases and the J segment 7 bases; nucleotides outside the gene matches: 9. This CDR3 has 16 amino acids. The V gene's germline CDR1 is LNHNV and CDR2 YYDKDF (reference sequence). CDR3 amino acids: CATSRDSYGTGSGYTF. The CDR3, as DNA: TGTGCCACCAGCAGAGATTCCTACGGGACAGGGTCTGGCTACACCTTC.

The chain links TRBV28 to TRBJ1-2; D may be TRBD1 (5 bases). This CDR3 is 13 amino acids long. Per the germline V gene, CDR1 is MDHEN and CDR2 is SYDVKM. Trimming took off 6 bases at V and 6 bases at J, with 14 bases between the two ends. CDR3: CASRDTGLDGYTF. Written as DNA, the CDR3 is TGTGCCAGCAGAGATACAGGTTTGGATGGCTACACCTTC.

The table lists this clonotype with a few counts. The chain uses TRBV6-5 and TRBJ2-5, with 8 bases matching TRBD2. Germline CDR1 MNHEY, CDR2 SVGAGI. This CDR3 has 15 residues. The V and J ends lost 4 bases and 4 bases, in that order; junction bases with no gene match: 8. The CDR3 sequence is CASSWTSIGVETQYF. The CDR3 nucleotides read TGTGCCAGCAGTTGGACTAGCATTGGGGTAGAGACCCAGTACTTC.

The chain combines TRBV5-5 with TRBJ1-5; TRBD1 is a possible D gene (5 bases). The V end lost 4 bases, the J end lost 5 bases, and 16 bases lay between the germline ends. The CDR3 length is 15 residues. CDR1 and CDR2 from the germline V gene are SGHKS and YYEKEE (reference sequence). CDR3 coding DNA: TGTGCCAGCAGCACCGGGGGTCCGGGGGATCAGCCCCAGCATTTT. This codes for CASSTGGPGDQPQHF.

By share, this clonotype counts as medium-sized. The chain has TRBV19 and TRBJ2-2; TRBD2 matches 16 bases. Germline CDR1 and CDR2: LNHDA and SQIVND (reference sequence). Trimming cost V 9 bases and J 4 bases; bases outside gene matches: 8. This CDR3 spans 17 amino acids. The CDR3 spells CASTGLAGGLVTGELFF. The DNA for the CDR3 is TGTGCCAGCACGGGACTAGCGGGGGGGCTTGTCACCGGGGAGCTGTTTTTT. Complete variable domain (other parts from reference TRBV19 and TRBJ2-2): DGGITQSPKYLFRKEGQNVTLSCEQNLNHDAMYWYRQDPGQGLRLIYYSQIVNDFQKGDIAEGYSVSREKKESFPLTVTSAQKNPTAFYLCASTGLAGGLVTGELFFGEGSRLTVL.